A selection of T cell receptor beta chains follows, all from one sample in a study of T-cell reconstitution after alpha-beta-depleted transplantation in children. TCRdb redid the calling of the PCR reads with MiXCR, one entry per CDR3 protein. The data show roughly 200,000 distinct CDR3 sequences, about a tenth seen once. The sequences come from PBMCs from the stem cell graft donor, collected from the stem cell graft. The receptors here all came from a human donor who donated a stem cell graft to a child with acute lymphoblastic leukemia. Both conserved end residues are part of each CDR3. Fields, in order: V gene, clone size, J gene, D gene, CDR3 DNA, CDR3 protein. A D gene is named only where the DNA matches it firmly. Size tells how often a clone was seen (once, few, many) or the class of an expanded clone, and some rows leave it out.

TRBV5-4	many	TRBJ2-2	TRBD2	TGTGCCAGCAGCTTGGACCCGACTAGCGGCACCGGGGAGCTGTTTTTT	CASSLDPTSGTGELFF
TRBV2	many	TRBJ1-6	NA	TGTGCCAGCAGGGACAGTAATTCACCCCTCCACTTT	CASRDSNSPLHF
TRBV4-1	NA	TRBJ2-1	TRBD1	TGCGCCAGCAGCCTAAGTGGGACAGGGGATTCCTACAATGAGCAGTTCTTC	CASSLSGTGDSYNEQFF
TRBV12-3/TRBV12-4	NA	TRBJ2-7	TRBD1	TGTGCTACCTCACAGGGGGGCGAGCAGTACTTC	CATSQGGEQYF
TRBV5-1	many	TRBJ2-3	TRBD1	TGCGCCAGCAGCTTGGCGGGACAGGGGTCGACAGATACGCAGTATTTT	CASSLAGQGSTDTQYF
TRBV5-1	NA	TRBJ2-1	NA	TGCGCCAGCAGCTGGGGGGCGGAGAATGAGCAGTTCTTC	CASSWGAENEQFF
TRBV5-5	many	TRBJ2-3	NA	TGTGCCAGCAGCTTGGCTCGGCGACTGGGGACAGATACGCAGTATTTT	CASSLARRLGTDTQYF
TRBV28	many	TRBJ2-3	NA	TGTGCCAGCAGTTCCCCCCTGGGGGATACGCAGTATTTT	CASSSPLGDTQYF
TRBV5-4	few	TRBJ1-2	NA	TGTGCCAGCAGCTTGGCATTGGGGGTCGGGAGCTATGGCTACACCTTC	CASSLALGVGSYGYTF
TRBV29-1	few	TRBJ2-7	NA	TGCAGCGTTGTGTTCCGGGGGAATTCCTACGAGCAGTACTTC	CSVVFRGNSYEQYF
TRBV29-1	many	TRBJ2-7	NA	TGCAGCGTTGCGGACGGGAGCTACGAGCAGTACTTC	CSVADGSYEQYF
TRBV5-1	NA	TRBJ2-2	TRBD1	TGCGCCAGCAGCGTGGACAGGGGATCCACCGGGGAGCTGTTTTTT	CASSVDRGSTGELFF
TRBV20-1	NA	TRBJ1-3	NA	TGCAGTGCTAGAGATACGGCTCCAGGAAACACCATATATTTT	CSARDTAPGNTIYF
TRBV18	few	TRBJ1-4	NA	TGTGCCAGCTCACCAGGCTGGGGAAGCGAGGAAAAACTGTTTTTT	CASSPGWGSEEKLFF
TRBV6-2/TRBV6-3	many	TRBJ2-7	NA	TGTGCCAGCAAAACTCGCCCTGAATTCGAGCAGTACTTC	CASKTRPEFEQYF
TRBV6-1	NA	TRBJ1-5	NA	TGTGCCAGCAGTGAAGTTTCTACTAGCAATCAGCCCCAGCATTTT	CASSEVSTSNQPQHF